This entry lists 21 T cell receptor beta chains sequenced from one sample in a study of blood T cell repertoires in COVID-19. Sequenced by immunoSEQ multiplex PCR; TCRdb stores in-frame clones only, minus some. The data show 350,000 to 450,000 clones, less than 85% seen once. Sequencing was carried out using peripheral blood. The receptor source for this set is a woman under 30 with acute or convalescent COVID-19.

CDR3 nucleotide sequence: TGTGCCAGCAGCCAGTTTAAGGCGGGGGGCGCTAACTATGGCTACACCTTC. This codes for CASSQFKAGGANYGYTF. The gene calls are TRBV14 and TRBJ1-2, with D possibly matching TRBD1 (6 bases). V lost 3 bases and J 0 bases, leaving 17 bases between the germline ends. The CDR3 is 17 amino acids. The germline CDR1 and CDR2 sequences are SGHDN and FVKESK.

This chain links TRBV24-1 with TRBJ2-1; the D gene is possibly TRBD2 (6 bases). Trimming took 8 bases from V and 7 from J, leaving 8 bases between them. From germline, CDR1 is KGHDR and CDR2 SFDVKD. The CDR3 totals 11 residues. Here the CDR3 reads CATNGGNEQFF. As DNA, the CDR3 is TGTGCCACCAATGGGGGGAATGAGCAGTTCTTC.

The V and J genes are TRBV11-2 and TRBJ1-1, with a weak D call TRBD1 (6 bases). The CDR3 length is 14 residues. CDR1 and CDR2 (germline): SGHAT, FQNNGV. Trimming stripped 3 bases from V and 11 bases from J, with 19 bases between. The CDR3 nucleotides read TGTGCCAGCAGCTTCGGGGGGCATGCTATGATCGCTTTCTTT. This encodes CASSFGGHAMIAFF.

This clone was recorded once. This CDR3 reads CASSENSHSYEQYF. The CDR3 DNA reads as TGTGCCAGCAGTGAAAATAGTCATTCCTACGAGCAGTACTTC. The J gene is TRBJ2-7, the V gene TRBV2; D gene uncertain. Trimming removed 2 bases from V and 1 base from J, with 9 bases in between. Germline CDR1 reads SNHLY; CDR2 reads FYNNEI. This CDR3 is 14 amino acids long.

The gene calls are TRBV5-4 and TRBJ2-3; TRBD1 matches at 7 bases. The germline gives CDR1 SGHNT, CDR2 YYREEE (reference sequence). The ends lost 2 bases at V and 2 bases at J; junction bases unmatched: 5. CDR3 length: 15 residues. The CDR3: CASSLGRGYTDTQYF. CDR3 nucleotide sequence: TGTGCCAGCAGCTTAGGCAGGGGGTACACAGATACGCAGTATTTT. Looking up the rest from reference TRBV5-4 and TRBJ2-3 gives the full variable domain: ETGVTQSPTHLIKTRGQQVTLRCSSQSGHNTVSWYQQALGQGPQFIFQYYREEENGRGNFPPRFSGLQFPNYSSELNVNALELDDSALYLCASSLGRGYTDTQYFGPGTRLTVL.

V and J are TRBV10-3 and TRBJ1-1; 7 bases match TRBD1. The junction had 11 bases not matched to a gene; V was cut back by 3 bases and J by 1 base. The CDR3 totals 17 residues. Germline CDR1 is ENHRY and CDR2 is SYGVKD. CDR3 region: CAISDPETRGANTEAFF. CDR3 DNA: TGTGCCATCAGTGACCCCGAAACCAGGGGGGCGAACACTGAAGCTTTCTTT.

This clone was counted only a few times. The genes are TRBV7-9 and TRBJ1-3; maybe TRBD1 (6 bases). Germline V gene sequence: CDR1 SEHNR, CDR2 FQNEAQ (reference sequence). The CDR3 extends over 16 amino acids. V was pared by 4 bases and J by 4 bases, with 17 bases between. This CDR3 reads CASSSPDRRQGNTIYF. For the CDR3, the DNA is TGTGCCAGCAGCTCCCCGGACAGAAGGCAAGGAAACACCATATATTTT. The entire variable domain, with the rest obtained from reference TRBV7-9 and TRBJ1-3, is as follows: DTGVSQNPRHKITKRGQNVTFRCDPISEHNRLYWYRQTLGQGPEFLTYFQNEAQLEKSRLLSDRFSAERPKGSFSTLEIQRTEQGDSAMYLCASSSPDRRQGNTIYFGEGSWLTVV.

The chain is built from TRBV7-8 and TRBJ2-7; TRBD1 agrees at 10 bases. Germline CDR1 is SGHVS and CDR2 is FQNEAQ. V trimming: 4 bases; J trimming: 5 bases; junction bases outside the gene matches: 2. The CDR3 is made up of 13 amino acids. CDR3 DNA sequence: TGTGCCAGCAGCTGGGACAGGGGAGACGAGCAGTACTTC. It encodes CASSWDRGDEQYF.

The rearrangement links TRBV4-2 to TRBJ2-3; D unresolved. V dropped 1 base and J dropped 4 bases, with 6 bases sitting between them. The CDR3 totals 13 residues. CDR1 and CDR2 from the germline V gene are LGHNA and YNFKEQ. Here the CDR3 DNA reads TGTGCCAGCAGCCAAGTACTGGCAGATACGCAGTATTTT. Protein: CASSQVLADTQYF.

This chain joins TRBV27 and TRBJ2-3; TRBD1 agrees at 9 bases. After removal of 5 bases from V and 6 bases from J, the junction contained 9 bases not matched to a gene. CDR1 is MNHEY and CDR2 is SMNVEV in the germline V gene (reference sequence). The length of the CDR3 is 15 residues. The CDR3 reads CASSHPTGGNDTQYF. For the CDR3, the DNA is TGTGCCAGCAGTCACCCGACAGGGGGTAATGATACGCAGTATTTT.

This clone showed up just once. CDR3 amino acids: CASSFGQGGNSPLHF. Written as DNA, the CDR3 is TGTGCCAGCAGCTTCGGACAGGGAGGGAATTCACCCCTCCACTTT. V usage is TRBV5-6 and J usage is TRBJ1-6; 8 nucleotides agree with TRBD1. From germline, CDR1 is SGHDT and CDR2 YYEEEE. J gave up 7 bases and V 2 bases, and 5 bases lay outside the gene matches. This CDR3 has 15 amino acids.

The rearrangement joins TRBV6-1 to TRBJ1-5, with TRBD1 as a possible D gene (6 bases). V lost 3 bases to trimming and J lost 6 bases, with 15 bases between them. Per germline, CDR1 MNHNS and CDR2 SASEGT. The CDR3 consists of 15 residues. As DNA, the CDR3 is TGTGCCAGCAGTGACAACAGGGTCAGGGTTCAGCCCCAGCATTTT. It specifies CASSDNRVRVQPQHF.

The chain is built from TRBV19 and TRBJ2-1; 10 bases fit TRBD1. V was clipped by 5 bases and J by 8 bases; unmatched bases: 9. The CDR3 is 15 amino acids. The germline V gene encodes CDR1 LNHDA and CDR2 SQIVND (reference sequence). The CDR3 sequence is CASSGQGGLGDEQFF. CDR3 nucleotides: TGTGCCAGTAGTGGACAGGGGGGCCTTGGCGATGAGCAGTTCTTC.

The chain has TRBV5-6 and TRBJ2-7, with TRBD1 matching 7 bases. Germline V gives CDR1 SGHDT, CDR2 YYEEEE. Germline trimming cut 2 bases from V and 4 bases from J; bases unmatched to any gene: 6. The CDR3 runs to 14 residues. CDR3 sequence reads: CASSFGDRAYEQYF. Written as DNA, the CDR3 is TGTGCCAGCAGCTTTGGCGACAGGGCTTACGAGCAGTACTTC.

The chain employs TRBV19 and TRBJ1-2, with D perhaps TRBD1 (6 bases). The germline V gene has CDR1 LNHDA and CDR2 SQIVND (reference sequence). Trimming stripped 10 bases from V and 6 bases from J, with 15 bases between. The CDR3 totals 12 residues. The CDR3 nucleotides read TGTGCCACCCTTGGGGACATGGATGGCTACACCTTC. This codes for CATLGDMDGYTF.

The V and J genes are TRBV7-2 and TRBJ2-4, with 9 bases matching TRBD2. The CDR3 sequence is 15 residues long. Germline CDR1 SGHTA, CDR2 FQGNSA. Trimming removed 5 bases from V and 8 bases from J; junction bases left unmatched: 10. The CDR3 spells CASSIMWREGDIQYF. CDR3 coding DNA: TGTGCCAGCAGCATCATGTGGCGGGAGGGTGACATTCAGTACTTC. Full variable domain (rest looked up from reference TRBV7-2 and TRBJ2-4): GAGVSQSPSNKVTEKGKDVELRCDPISGHTALYWYRQSLGQGLEFLIYFQGNSAPDKSGLPSDRFSAERTGGSVSTLTIQRTQQEDSAVYLCASSIMWREGDIQYFGAGTRLSVL.

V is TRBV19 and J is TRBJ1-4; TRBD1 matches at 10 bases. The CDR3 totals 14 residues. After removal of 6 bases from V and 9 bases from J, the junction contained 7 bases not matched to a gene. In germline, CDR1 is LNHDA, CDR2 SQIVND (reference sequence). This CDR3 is CASSYGGQGKKLFF. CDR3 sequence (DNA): TGTGCCAGTAGCTACGGGGGACAGGGGAAAAAACTGTTTTTT.

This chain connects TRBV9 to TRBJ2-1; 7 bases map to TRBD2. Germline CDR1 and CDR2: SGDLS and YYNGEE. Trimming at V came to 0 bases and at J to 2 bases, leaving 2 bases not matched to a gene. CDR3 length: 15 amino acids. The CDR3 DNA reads TGTGCCAGCAGCGTAGTGGCGGGGGCCTACAATGAGCAGTTCTTC. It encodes CASSVVAGAYNEQFF.

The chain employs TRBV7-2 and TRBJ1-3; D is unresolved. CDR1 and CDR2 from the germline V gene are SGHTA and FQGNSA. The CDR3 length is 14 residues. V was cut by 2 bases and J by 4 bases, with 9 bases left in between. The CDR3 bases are TGTGCCAGCAGCTTATCGAGCCTCGGAAACACCATATATTTT. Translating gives CASSLSSLGNTIYF.

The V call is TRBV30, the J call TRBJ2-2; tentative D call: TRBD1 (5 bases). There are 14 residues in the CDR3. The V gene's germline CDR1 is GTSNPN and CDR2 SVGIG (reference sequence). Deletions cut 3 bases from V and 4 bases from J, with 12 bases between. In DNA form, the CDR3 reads TGTGCCTGGAGCCCAGGGCCGGGCACCGGGGAGCTGTTTTTT. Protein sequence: CAWSPGPGTGELFF.

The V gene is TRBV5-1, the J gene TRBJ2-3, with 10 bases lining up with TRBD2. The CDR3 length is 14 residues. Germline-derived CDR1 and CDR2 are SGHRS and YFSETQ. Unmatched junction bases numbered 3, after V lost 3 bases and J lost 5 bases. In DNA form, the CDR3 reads TGCGCCAGCAGCTCTAGCGGGGGTATAGATACGCAGTATTTT. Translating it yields CASSSSGGIDTQYF.